This entry is about one T cell receptor beta chain. In germline, CDR1 is MNHEY, CDR2 SVGEGT. J lost 3 bases, V lost 4 bases, and 5 bases had no gene match. The CDR3 is 17 amino acids. The data derive from a study of blood T cell repertoires in COVID-19. Overall study context: There were acute and convalescent COVID-19 samples, and they came from the United States, Italy and Spain.

Seattle participants joined during active infection and were tracked over time. In the original processing: How many nucleated cells were present was estimated from reference gene primer amplification. The assay was immunoSEQ multiplex PCR, and TCRdb's table has in-frame clones only and misses some. The V and J calls and clone size are taken from that table; D and trimming were inferred from the DNA. The sample includes 380,000 or so clones, 75% to 90% of them seen just once. This TCR came from an older woman with COVID-19, enrolled during active disease. What was sequenced was peripheral blood. This sequence joins TRBV6-2 or TRBV6-3 and TRBJ2-2; the match to TRBD2 covers 13 bases. CDR3 sequence (DNA): TGTGCCAGCAGTTCGACTAGCGGGGGGCCATACACCGGGGAGCTGTTTTTT. Translated: CASSSTSGGPYTGELFF.